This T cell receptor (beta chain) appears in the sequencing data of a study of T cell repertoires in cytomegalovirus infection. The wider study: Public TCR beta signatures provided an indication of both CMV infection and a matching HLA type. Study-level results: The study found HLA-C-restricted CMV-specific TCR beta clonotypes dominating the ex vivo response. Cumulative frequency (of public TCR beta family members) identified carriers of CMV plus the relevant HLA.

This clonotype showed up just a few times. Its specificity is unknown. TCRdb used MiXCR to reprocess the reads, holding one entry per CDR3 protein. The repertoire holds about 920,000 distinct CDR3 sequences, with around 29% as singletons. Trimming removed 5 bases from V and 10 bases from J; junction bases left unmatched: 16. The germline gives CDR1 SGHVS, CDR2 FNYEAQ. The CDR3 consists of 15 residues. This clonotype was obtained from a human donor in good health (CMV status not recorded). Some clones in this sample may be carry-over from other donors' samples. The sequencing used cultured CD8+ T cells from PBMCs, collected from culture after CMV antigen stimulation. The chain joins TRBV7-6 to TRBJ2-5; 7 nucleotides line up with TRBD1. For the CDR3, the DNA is TGTGCCAGCAGCCCGGGACAGTCTTCCGAAGGACACCAGTACTTC. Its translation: CASSPGQSSEGHQYF. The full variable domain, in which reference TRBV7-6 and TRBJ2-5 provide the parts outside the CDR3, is GAGVSQSPRYKVTKRGQDVALRCDPISGHVSLYWYRQALGQGPEFLTYFNYEAQQDKSGLPNDRFSAERPEGSISTLTIQRTEQRDSAMYRCASSPGQSSEGHQYFGPGTRLLVL.